Each of the 13 T cell receptor beta chains below was sequenced from the same sample in a study of blood T cell repertoires in COVID-19. Assay: immunoSEQ multiplex PCR; the TCRdb copy retains only in-frame clones and omits some. The data contain 150,000 or so clones, 55% to 75% of them singletons. The sample consisted of peripheral blood. Receptors originate from an older woman with acute or convalescent COVID-19.

This CDR3 is CASSSRTSGDNEQFF. DNA for the CDR3: TGTGCCAGCAGTTCAAGGACTAGCGGAGATAATGAGCAGTTCTTC. The chain links TRBV6-5 to TRBJ2-1, with TRBD2 matching over 10 bases. The V and J ends lost 4 bases and 7 bases, in that order; junction bases with no gene match: 7. Germline V gives CDR1 MNHEY, CDR2 SVGAGI. The length of the CDR3 is 15 residues.

This sequence joins TRBV5-1 and TRBJ2-3; TRBD2 matches 11 bases. CDR1 is SGHRS, CDR2 YFSETQ, per germline. Trimming removed 6 bases from V and 4 bases from J; junction bases left unmatched: 7. CDR3 length: 15 amino acids. The CDR3 protein is CASTELAGVSDTQYF. The CDR3 coding sequence is TGCGCCAGCACGGAACTAGCGGGGGTGTCAGATACGCAGTATTTT.

CDR3 nucleotide sequence: TGTGCCAGAACCCCTGAGACAGGAAAAATCTACGAGCAGTACTTC. It yields the protein CARTPETGKIYEQYF. V gene TRBV10-3 combines with J gene TRBJ2-7; a weak D match, TRBD1 (6 bases). The V end lost 10 bases, the J end lost 3 bases, and 22 bases lay between the germline ends. The CDR3 loop spans 15 amino acids. CDR1 is ENHRY and CDR2 is SYGVKD in the germline V gene.

The chain joins TRBV5-1 to TRBJ2-5; D unclear. Trimming removed 8 bases at V and 7 bases at J, with 12 bases between. Germline lookup yields CDR1 SGHRS and CDR2 YFSETQ. The CDR3 has 11 residues. The CDR3: CARQPKRTQYF. DNA of the CDR3: TGCGCCAGACAACCGAAAAGGACCCAGTACTTC.

A single count supports this clone. The genes are TRBV6-2 or TRBV6-3 and TRBJ2-7; TRBD1 might be the D (6 bases). V was shortened by 6 bases and J by 7 bases, with 10 bases between the two germline ends. Germline CDR1 is MNHEY and CDR2 is SVGEGT. CDR3 length equals 11 residues. DNA of the CDR3: TGTGCCAGCAGCTTCGGACAGGAGCAGTACTTC. Protein: CASSFGQEQYF.

CDR3 DNA sequence: TGTGCCATCAGTGAGTCGGGGAGCTCCTACAATGAGCAGTTCTTC. Encoded protein: CAISESGSSYNEQFF. The rearrangement joins TRBV10-3 to TRBJ2-1; TRBD2 is a possible D gene (5 bases). This CDR3 is 15 amino acids long. Trimming took off 0 bases at V and 0 bases at J, with 6 bases between the two ends. Germline CDR1 ENHRY, CDR2 SYGVKD.

This rearrangement joins TRBV4-3 to TRBJ1-3; D ambiguous. This CDR3 spans 18 amino acids. The V end was cut by 0 bases, the J end by 0 bases, with 15 bases between. CDR1 is LGHNA and CDR2 is YSLEER in the germline V gene. CDR3: CASSQELTTSGSGNTIYF. The CDR3 region has the DNA TGCGCCAGCAGCCAAGAACTGACTACGTCCGGCTCTGGAAACACCATATATTTT.

The DNA for the CDR3 is TGTGCCAGCTCACCACGGACTAGCGGGGCCGTCACCGGGGAGCTGTTTTTT. Translation gives CASSPRTSGAVTGELFF. The rearrangement uses TRBV18 and TRBJ2-2; 12 nucleotides agree with TRBD2. The V segment lost 1 base and the J segment 4 bases; nucleotides outside the gene matches: 4. Looked up from germline, CDR1 is KGHSH and CDR2 is LQKENI. There are 17 residues in the CDR3.

This clone was seen more than once but under ten times. The rearrangement joins TRBV7-8 to TRBJ2-2; 9 bases map to TRBD1. Trimming at V came to 5 bases and at J to 6 bases, leaving 10 bases not matched to a gene. This CDR3 is 16 amino acids long. Germline V gene sequence: CDR1 SGHVS, CDR2 FQNEAQ. CDR3 sequence: CASSGRDRASPGELFF. CDR3 coding DNA: TGTGCCAGCAGCGGTAGGGACAGGGCATCCCCCGGGGAGCTGTTTTTT.

In this sample, this clone turned up a few times. The chain has TRBV9 and TRBJ2-3, with TRBD1 as a possible D gene (6 bases). This CDR3 spans 14 amino acids. In germline, CDR1 is SGDLS, CDR2 YYNGEE. V shed 4 bases and J shed 4 bases, with 13 bases lying between them. CDR3 DNA: TGTGCCAGCAGCCCCCGGACAGATCCAGATACGCAGTATTTT. Translated, it gives CASSPRTDPDTQYF.

The gene calls are TRBV27 and TRBJ2-6, with 9 bases identical to TRBD1. The V gene's germline CDR1 is MNHEY and CDR2 SMNVEV (reference sequence). The CDR3 spans 17 residues. Trimming took 5 bases from V and 4 from J; bases not matched to a gene: 9. The CDR3 bases are TGTGCCAGCAGTCTAGGGACAGGGCCTCGAGGGGCCAACGTCCTGACTTTC. Protein product: CASSLGTGPRGANVLTF.

This clone was seen once. The sample contains more than one DNA sequence encoding this CDR3. The V gene is TRBV10-2, the J gene TRBJ1-1; D is unresolved. CDR3 length: 14 residues. Germline CDR1 WSHSY, CDR2 SAAADI. V gave up 3 bases and J gave up 0 bases, with 8 bases separating them. The CDR3 DNA reads TGCGCCAGCAGTGAACCGGGGATGAACACTGAAGCTTTCTTT. Translating it yields CASSEPGMNTEAFF.

The CDR3 region has the DNA TGTGCCAGCCAGGGACAGGAAGCTTTCTTT. This encodes CASQGQEAFF. The chain employs TRBV19 and TRBJ1-1, with 7 bases that match TRBD1. The CDR3 length is 10 residues. V lost 9 bases, J lost 8 bases, and 3 bases stayed unmatched. CDR1 and CDR2 from the germline V gene are LNHDA and SQIVND (reference sequence).